Following are 22 T cell receptor beta chains from one sample sequenced in a study of Ad26.COV2.S vaccination and SARS-CoV-2 variants. Treatment in this sample: some 19 received Ad26.COV2.S at low or high dose, single or two shots; about 5 received placebo; per-sample allocation not given. Collection of the samples took place on day 63 after the first injection of vaccine or placebo. Data came from immunoSEQ multiplex PCR; TCRdb stores just in-frame clones and leaves some out. In the table there are about 680,000 clones, around 89% of which are singletons. This material consisted of peripheral blood, taken in a trial of Ad26.COV2.S vaccine versus placebo. These receptors were collected from a person between 18 and 65 years old who received the Ad26.COV2.S COVID-19 vaccine or a placebo.

J is TRBJ1-1 and V is TRBV18; D gene uncertain. This CDR3 region has 16 residues. Trimming shortened V by 5 bases and J by 0 bases, and 16 bases separated the two germline ends. CDR1 is KGHSH, CDR2 LQKENI, per germline. This chain's CDR3 is CASSFTVEQLNTEAFF. For the CDR3, the DNA is TGTGCCAGCTCATTTACGGTAGAGCAGTTGAACACTGAAGCTTTCTTT. Full variable domain (remainder filled in from reference TRBV18 and TRBJ1-1): NAGVMQNPRHLVRRRGQEARLRCSPMKGHSHVYWYRQLPEEGLKFMVYLQKENIIDESGMPKERFSAEFPKEGPSILRIQQVVRGDSAAYFCASSFTVEQLNTEAFFGQGTRLTVV.

This chain uses TRBV7-2 with TRBJ2-7; TRBD2 is a possible D gene (6 bases). V lost 5 bases and J lost 12, with 20 bases in between. The CDR3 extends over 13 amino acids. CDR1 and CDR2 (germline): SGHTA, FQGNSA. The CDR3 here is CASSVGTPPPRYF. CDR3 nucleotide sequence: TGTGCCAGCAGCGTCGGGACTCCCCCGCCAAGGTACTTC.

This chain links TRBV2 with TRBJ1-2, with no clear D. In germline, CDR1 is SNHLY, CDR2 FYNNEI. There are 14 residues in the CDR3. Deletions cut 2 bases from V and 2 bases from J, with 9 bases between. As DNA, the CDR3 is TGTGCCAGCAGTGAAATAGGGATAAACTATGGCTACACCTTC. Residues: CASSEIGINYGYTF.

The J gene is TRBJ2-2, the V gene TRBV7-6; possibly TRBD1 for D (5 bases). The germline V and J ends were trimmed by 7 bases and 0 bases, with 18 bases remaining between them. Germline V gene data show CDR1 as SGHVS and CDR2 as FNYEAQ. There are 17 residues in the CDR3. CDR3 coding DNA: TGTGCCAGCATCCTAGGGGCTACAACCGCGAACACCGGGGAGCTGTTTTTT. Translated, it gives CASILGATTANTGELFF.

The table lists this clone with a few counts. This chain joins TRBV10-1 and TRBJ2-7; TRBD2 agrees at 9 bases. Germline V gene lookup returns CDR1 WNHNN and CDR2 SYGVQD (reference sequence). J was trimmed by 9 bases and V by 2 bases; bases with no gene match: 5. The CDR3 contains 13 residues. CDR3 sequence reads: CASSEAGGYRQYF. CDR3 DNA: TGCGCCAGCAGTGAGGCGGGAGGGTACCGGCAGTACTTC.

This rearrangement joins TRBV27 to TRBJ2-1; 12 bases match TRBD2. After removal of 5 bases from V and 5 bases from J, the junction contained 10 bases not matched to a gene. The germline V gene encodes CDR1 MNHEY and CDR2 SMNVEV (reference sequence). The CDR3 runs to 17 residues. The CDR3 region is CASSPHPGLAGHNEQFF. The CDR3 nucleotides read TGTGCCAGCAGTCCACATCCCGGACTAGCGGGGCACAATGAGCAGTTCTTC.

J is TRBJ2-5 and V is TRBV3-1 (or the pseudogene TRBV3-2); D not resolved. This CDR3 region has 15 residues. Germline V gene sequence: CDR1 LGHDT, CDR2 YNNKEL (reference sequence). Between the trimmed V and J ends, which lost 4 bases and 5 bases, there was a span of 17 bases. The CDR3 nucleotides read TGTGCCAGCAGCCCCAAAAGGGTCAGTGGCGAGACCCAGTACTTC. Amino acids: CASSPKRVSGETQYF.

The chain couples TRBV27 to TRBJ2-7; TRBD1 matches 9 bases. The CDR3 length is 14 residues. Germline V CDR1 and CDR2: MNHEY, SMNVEV (reference sequence). Unmatched junction bases numbered 2, after V lost 2 bases and J lost 3 bases. DNA for the CDR3: TGTGCCAGCAGTTTAGGGACAGGGATCTACGAGCAGTACTTC. Residues: CASSLGTGIYEQYF.

This rearrangement joins TRBV7-2 to TRBJ2-7, with TRBD2 matching over 8 bases. V gave up 8 bases and J gave up 6 bases; unmatched junction bases: 9. The CDR3 consists of 13 residues. Germline V gene lookup returns CDR1 SGHTA and CDR2 FQGNSA. The CDR3 loop reads CASCPGGRPEQYF. CDR3 sequence (DNA): TGTGCCAGCTGCCCCGGCGGGAGGCCCGAGCAGTACTTC.

The genes are TRBV29-1 and TRBJ2-1; D remains ambiguous. The V end lost 4 bases, the J end lost 0 bases, and 13 bases lay between the germline ends. Per germline, CDR1 SQVTM and CDR2 ANQGSEA. CDR3 length equals 15 residues. Here the CDR3 DNA reads TGCAGCGTTGGTTTGCGCTTGAGCTCCTACAATGAGCAGTTCTTC. Its translation: CSVGLRLSSYNEQFF.

CDR3 coding DNA: TGTGCCACCTCCGGCAGGGGGTACGAGACCCAGTACTTC. This gives the protein CATSGRGYETQYF. The chain has TRBV24-1 and TRBJ2-5; 7 bases are shared with TRBD1. The germline V gene has CDR1 KGHDR and CDR2 SFDVKD. Trimming cost V 9 bases and J 5 bases; bases outside gene matches: 8. The CDR3 has 13 amino acids.

CDR3 in amino acids: CASSLSGTGLREQYF. Here the CDR3 DNA reads TGTGCCAGCAGTTTAAGCGGGACGGGCCTTCGGGAGCAGTACTTC. The V and J genes are TRBV27 and TRBJ2-7, with 7 nucleotides matching TRBD2. V shed 2 bases and J 7 bases; nucleotides not matched to a gene: 11. CDR1 is MNHEY and CDR2 is SMNVEV in the germline V gene (reference sequence). This CDR3 has 15 residues.

The chain is built from TRBV14 and TRBJ1-2, with 9 bases identical to TRBD1. The germline V gene has CDR1 SGHDN and CDR2 FVKESK. This CDR3 region has 13 residues. V was pared by 3 bases and J by 6 bases, with 2 bases of the junction left unmatched. The CDR3 loop is CASSHRTGDGYTF. CDR3 in DNA: TGTGCCAGCAGCCATCGGACAGGGGATGGCTACACCTTC.

Concerning this clone: One end of the junction does not line up with germline, which may come from a read error. This sequence joins TRBV7-7 and TRBJ2-3; TRBD2 agrees at 10 bases. The V gene's germline CDR1 is SSHAT and CDR2 FNYEAQ (reference sequence). The CDR3 is made up of 15 amino acids. CDR3: CASSFTSGGTDTQYF. For the CDR3, the DNA is TGTGCTAGCAGCTTCACTAGCGGGGGCACAGATACGCAGTATTTT.

V and J are TRBV1 and TRBJ2-5. TRBV1 is a known pseudogene. The CDR3 is 15 residues long. CDR3 sequence: CTSSQVGRIQETQYF. DNA of the CDR3: TGCACCAGCAGCCAAGTCGGCCGTATACAAGAGACCCAGTACTTC.

The chain carries TRBV3-1 (or the pseudogene TRBV3-2) and TRBJ1-1; the D gene is possibly TRBD1 (5 bases). Per the germline V gene, CDR1 is LGHDT and CDR2 is YNNKEL (reference sequence). V lost 4 bases and J 3 bases, leaving 15 bases between the germline ends. The CDR3 is made up of 15 amino acids. The CDR3 nucleotides are TGTGCCAGCAGCCTAAGAGGGGCGGGGGACACTGAAGCTTTCTTT. It is translated as CASSLRGAGDTEAFF.

V and J are TRBV5-4 and TRBJ2-2; 10 nucleotides align to TRBD1. This CDR3 contains 16 residues. V lost 0 bases, J lost 5 bases, and 4 bases stayed unmatched. The V gene's germline CDR1 is SGHNT and CDR2 YYREEE (reference sequence). For the CDR3, the DNA is TGTGCCAGCAGCTTGGGGGACAGGGGCTGGACCGGGGAGCTGTTTTTT. It yields the protein CASSLGDRGWTGELFF.

Turning to this clone: Other DNA sequences from this sample encode an identical CDR3 as well. The chain has TRBV10-3 and TRBJ2-7; D might be TRBD1 (7 bases). This CDR3 has 13 residues. Germline V gives CDR1 ENHRY, CDR2 SYGVKD. V dropped 8 bases and J dropped 3 bases, with 14 bases sitting between them. CDR3 amino acids: CAIRAGGGYEQYF. The DNA of the CDR3 is TGTGCCATCCGAGCAGGGGGAGGCTACGAGCAGTACTTC.

This clone was observed a single time. The chain links TRBV27 to TRBJ2-1; D may be TRBD1 (6 bases). The CDR3 totals 14 residues. Trimming shortened V by 8 bases and J by 2 bases, and 13 bases separated the two germline ends. The germline V gene has CDR1 MNHEY and CDR2 SMNVEV (reference sequence). CDR3 coding DNA: TGTGCCAGCTCGCAAACAGGGCCCTACAATGAGCAGTTCTTC. Its translation is CASSQTGPYNEQFF.

The rearrangement uses TRBV6-5 and TRBJ2-3; D gene ambiguous. In germline, CDR1 is MNHEY, CDR2 SVGAGI. V was clipped by 0 bases and J by 0 bases, with 10 bases between them. This CDR3 is built from 16 residues. CDR3 DNA sequence: TGTGCCAGCAGTTACTCGGGAAGGAGTAGCACAGATACGCAGTATTTT. Its translation: CASSYSGRSSTDTQYF.

The chain carries TRBV6-5 and TRBJ2-1, with TRBD1 identical over 10 bases. CDR3 length: 15 residues. J gave up 8 bases and V 4 bases, and 8 bases lay outside the gene matches. Per germline, CDR1 MNHEY and CDR2 SVGAGI. The CDR3 coding sequence is TGTGCCAGCAGTTTTCCGGGACAGGGGACCCATGAGCAGTTCTTC. Its protein is CASSFPGQGTHEQFF.

The chain joins TRBV5-6 to TRBJ1-4; 8 bases match TRBD1. CDR1 is SGHDT, CDR2 YYEEEE, per germline. With 4 bases clipped from V and 2 bases from J, the junction kept 10 bases outside the gene matches. The CDR3 spans 17 residues. DNA for the CDR3: TGTGCCAGCAGCCCCCTCCCGACAGGGGCCACTAATGAAAAACTGTTTTTT. Residues: CASSPLPTGATNEKLFF. The whole variable domain, filled in from reference TRBV5-6 and TRBJ1-4, reads DAGVTQSPTHLIKTRGQQVTLRCSPKSGHDTVSWYQQALGQGPQFIFQYYEEEERQRGNFPDRFSGHQFPNYSSELNVNALLLGDSALYLCASSPLPTGATNEKLFFGSGTQLSVL.